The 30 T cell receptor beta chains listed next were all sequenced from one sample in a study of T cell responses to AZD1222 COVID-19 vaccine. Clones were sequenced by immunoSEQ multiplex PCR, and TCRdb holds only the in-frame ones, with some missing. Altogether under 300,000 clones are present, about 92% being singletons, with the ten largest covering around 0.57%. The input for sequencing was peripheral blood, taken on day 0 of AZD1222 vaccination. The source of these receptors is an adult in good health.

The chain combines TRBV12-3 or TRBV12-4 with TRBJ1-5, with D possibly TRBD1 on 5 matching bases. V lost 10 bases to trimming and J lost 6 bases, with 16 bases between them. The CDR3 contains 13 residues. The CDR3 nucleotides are TGTGCCACCTCGGGAGGGGATCCTCAGCCCCAGCATTTT. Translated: CATSGGDPQPQHF.

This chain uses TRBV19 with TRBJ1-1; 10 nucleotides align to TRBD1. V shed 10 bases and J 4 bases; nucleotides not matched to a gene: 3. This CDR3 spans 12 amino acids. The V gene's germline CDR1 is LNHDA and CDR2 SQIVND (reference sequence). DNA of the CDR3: TGTGCCACCGGACAGGGGGTCACTGAAGCTTTCTTT. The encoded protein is CATGQGVTEAFF.

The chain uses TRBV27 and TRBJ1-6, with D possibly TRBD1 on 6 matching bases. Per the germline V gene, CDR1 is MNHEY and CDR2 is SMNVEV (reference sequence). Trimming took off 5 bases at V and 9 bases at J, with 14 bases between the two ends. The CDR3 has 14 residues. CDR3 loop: CASSPTGNFSPLHF. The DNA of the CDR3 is TGTGCCAGCAGTCCAACAGGGAACTTTTCACCCCTCCACTTT.

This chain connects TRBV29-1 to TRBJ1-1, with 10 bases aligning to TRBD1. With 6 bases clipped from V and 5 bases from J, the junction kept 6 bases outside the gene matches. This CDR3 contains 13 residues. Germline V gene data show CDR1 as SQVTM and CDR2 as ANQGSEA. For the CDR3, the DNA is TGCAGCGTAAAGACAGGGGGCGGAACTGAAGCTTTCTTT. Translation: CSVKTGGGTEAFF.

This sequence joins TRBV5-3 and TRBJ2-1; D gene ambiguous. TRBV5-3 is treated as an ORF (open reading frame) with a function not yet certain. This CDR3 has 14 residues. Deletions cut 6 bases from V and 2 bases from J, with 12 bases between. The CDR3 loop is CARTRADPYNEQFF. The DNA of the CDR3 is TGTGCCAGAACTAGGGCAGACCCCTACAATGAGCAGTTCTTC.

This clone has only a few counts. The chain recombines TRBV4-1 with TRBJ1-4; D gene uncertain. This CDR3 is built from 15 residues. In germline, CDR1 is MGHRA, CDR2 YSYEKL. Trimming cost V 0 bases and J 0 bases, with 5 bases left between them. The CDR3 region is CASSQDRPTNEKLFF. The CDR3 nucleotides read TGCGCCAGCAGCCAAGATCGCCCAACTAATGAAAAACTGTTTTTT.

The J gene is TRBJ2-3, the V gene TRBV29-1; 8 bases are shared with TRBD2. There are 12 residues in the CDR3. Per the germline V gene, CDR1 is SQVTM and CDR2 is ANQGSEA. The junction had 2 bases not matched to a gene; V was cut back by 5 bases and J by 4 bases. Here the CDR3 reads CSVRTSPDTQYF. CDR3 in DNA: TGCAGCGTTCGGACTAGCCCAGATACGCAGTATTTT.

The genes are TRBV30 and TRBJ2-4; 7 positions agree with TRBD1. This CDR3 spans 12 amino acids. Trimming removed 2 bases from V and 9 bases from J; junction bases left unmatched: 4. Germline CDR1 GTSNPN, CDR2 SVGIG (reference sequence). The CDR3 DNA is TGTGCCTGGAGTTTGTCAGGGGGCATTCAGTACTTC. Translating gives CAWSLSGGIQYF.

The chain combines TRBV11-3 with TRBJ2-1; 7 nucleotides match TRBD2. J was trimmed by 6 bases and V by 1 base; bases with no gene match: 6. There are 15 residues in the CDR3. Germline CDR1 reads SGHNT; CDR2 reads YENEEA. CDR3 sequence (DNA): TGTGCCAGCAGCTTAGGAGCGGGATATGGCAATGAGCAGTTCTTC. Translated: CASSLGAGYGNEQFF.

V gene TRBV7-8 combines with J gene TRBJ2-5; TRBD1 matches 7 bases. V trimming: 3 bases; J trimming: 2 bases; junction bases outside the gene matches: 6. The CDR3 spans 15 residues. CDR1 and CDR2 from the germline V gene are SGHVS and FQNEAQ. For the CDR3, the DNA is TGTGCCAGCAGCTTCATGGGACAGCTGCAAGAGACCCAGTACTTC. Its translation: CASSFMGQLQETQYF. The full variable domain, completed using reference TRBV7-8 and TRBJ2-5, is GAGVSQSPRYKVAKRGQDVALRCDPISGHVSLFWYQQALGQGPEFLTYFQNEAQLDKSGLPSDRFFAERPEGSVSTLKIQRTQQEDSAVYLCASSFMGQLQETQYFGPGTRLLVL.

The CDR3 sequence: CASSYRGVSSYNEQFF. CDR3 DNA sequence: TGTGCCAGCAGCTACCGCGGGGTGAGCTCCTACAATGAGCAGTTCTTC. The chain employs TRBV7-2 and TRBJ2-1; D may be TRBD2 (6 bases). CDR1 and CDR2 from the germline V gene are SGHTA and FQGNSA. V lost 4 bases and J 0 bases, leaving 13 bases between the germline ends. The CDR3 is made up of 16 amino acids.

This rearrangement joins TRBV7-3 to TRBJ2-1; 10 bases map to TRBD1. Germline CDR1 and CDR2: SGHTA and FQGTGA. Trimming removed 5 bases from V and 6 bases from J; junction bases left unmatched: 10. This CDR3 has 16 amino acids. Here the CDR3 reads CASSPSPGQGRNEQFF. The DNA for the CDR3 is TGTGCCAGCAGCCCGTCACCGGGACAGGGGCGCAATGAGCAGTTCTTC.

The CDR3 reads CASLGGDLGGEAFF. DNA of the CDR3: TGTGCCAGCCTCGGAGGGGACTTGGGAGGGGAAGCTTTCTTT. The chain is built from TRBV6-5 and TRBJ1-1; weak D call: TRBD1 (5 bases). The CDR3 consists of 14 residues. Per germline, CDR1 MNHEY and CDR2 SVGAGI. Trimming took 8 bases from V and 8 from J, leaving 21 bases between them.

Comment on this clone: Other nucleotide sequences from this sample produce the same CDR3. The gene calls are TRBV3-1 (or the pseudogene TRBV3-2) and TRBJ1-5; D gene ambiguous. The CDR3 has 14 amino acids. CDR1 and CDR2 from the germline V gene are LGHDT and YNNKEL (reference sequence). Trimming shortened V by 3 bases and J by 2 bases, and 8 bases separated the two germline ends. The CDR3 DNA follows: TGTGCCAGCAGCCATTCGGGTGGCAATCAGCCCCAGCATTTT. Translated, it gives CASSHSGGNQPQHF.

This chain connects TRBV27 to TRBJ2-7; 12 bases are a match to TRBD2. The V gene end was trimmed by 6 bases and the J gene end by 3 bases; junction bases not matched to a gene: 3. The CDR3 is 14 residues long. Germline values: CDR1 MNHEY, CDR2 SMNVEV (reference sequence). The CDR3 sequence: CASSPTSGGYEQYF. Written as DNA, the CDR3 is TGTGCCAGCAGCCCGACTAGCGGGGGCTACGAGCAGTACTTC.

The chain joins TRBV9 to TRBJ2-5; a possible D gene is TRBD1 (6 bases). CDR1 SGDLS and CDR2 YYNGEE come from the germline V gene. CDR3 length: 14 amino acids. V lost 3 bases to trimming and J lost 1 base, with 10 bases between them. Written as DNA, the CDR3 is TGTGCCAGCAGCGAACAGGGCCTCCAAGAGACCCAGTACTTC. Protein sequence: CASSEQGLQETQYF.

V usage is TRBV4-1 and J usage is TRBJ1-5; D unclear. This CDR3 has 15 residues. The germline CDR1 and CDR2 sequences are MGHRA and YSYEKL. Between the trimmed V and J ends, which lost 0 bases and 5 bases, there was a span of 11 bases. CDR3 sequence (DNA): TGCGCCAGCAGCCAAGATTTGACCGCCTATCAGCCCCAGCATTTT. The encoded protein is CASSQDLTAYQPQHF.

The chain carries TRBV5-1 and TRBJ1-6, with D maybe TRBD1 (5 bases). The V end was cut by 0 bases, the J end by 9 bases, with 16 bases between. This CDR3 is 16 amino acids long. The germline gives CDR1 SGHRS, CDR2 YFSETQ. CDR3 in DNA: TGCGCCAGCAGCTTGGGGCAGGGTAGAAATGGTTCACCCCTCCACTTT. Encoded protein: CASSLGQGRNGSPLHF.

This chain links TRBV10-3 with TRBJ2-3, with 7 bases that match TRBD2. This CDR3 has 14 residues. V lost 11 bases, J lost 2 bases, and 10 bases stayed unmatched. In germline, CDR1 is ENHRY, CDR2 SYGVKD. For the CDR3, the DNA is TGTGCCTCGTCACTAGCGAGTTACACAGATACGCAGTATTTT. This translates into CASSLASYTDTQYF.

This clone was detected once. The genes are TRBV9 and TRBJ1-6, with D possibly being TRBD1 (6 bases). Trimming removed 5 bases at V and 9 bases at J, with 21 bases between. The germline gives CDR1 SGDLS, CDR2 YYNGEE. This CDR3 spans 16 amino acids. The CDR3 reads CASSPHQGQAVSPLHF. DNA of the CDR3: TGTGCCAGCAGTCCCCATCAGGGACAAGCGGTTTCACCCCTCCACTTT.

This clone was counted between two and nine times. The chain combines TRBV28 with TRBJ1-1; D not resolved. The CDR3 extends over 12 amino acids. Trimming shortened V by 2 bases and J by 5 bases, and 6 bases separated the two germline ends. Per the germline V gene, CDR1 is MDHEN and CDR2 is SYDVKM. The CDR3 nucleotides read TGTGCCAGCAGTTTAAGTGGTACTGAAGCTTTCTTT. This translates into CASSLSGTEAFF.

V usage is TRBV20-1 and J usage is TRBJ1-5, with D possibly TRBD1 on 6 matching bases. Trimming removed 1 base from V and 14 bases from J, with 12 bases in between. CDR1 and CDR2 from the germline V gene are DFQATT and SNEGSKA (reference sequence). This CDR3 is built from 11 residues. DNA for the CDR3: TGCAGTGCTAGAGGCCGGACAGTCGAGCATTTT. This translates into CSARGRTVEHF.

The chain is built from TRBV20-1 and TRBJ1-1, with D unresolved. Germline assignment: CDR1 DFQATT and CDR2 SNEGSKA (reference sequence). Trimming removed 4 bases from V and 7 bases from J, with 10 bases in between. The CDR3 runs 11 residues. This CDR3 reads CSATDTFEAFF. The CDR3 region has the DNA TGCAGTGCTACAGACACTTTTGAAGCTTTCTTT.

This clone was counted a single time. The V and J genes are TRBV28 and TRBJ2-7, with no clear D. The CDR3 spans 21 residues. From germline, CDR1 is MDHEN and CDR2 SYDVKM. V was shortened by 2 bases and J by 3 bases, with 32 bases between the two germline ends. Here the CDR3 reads CASSLPMTRTRPRPIYYEQYF. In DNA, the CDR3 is TGTGCCAGCAGTTTACCGATGACAAGGACGCGCCCCAGGCCCATATACTACGAGCAGTACTTC. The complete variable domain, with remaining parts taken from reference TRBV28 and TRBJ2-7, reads DVKVTQSSRYLVKRTGEKVFLECVQDMDHENMFWYRQDPGLGLRLIYFSYDVKMKEKGDIPEGYSVSREKKERFSLILESASTNQTSMYLCASSLPMTRTRPRPIYYEQYFGPGTRLTVT.

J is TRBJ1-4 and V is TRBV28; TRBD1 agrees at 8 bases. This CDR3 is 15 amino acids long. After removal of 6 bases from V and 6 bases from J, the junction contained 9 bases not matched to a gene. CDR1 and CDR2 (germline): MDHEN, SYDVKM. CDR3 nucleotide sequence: TGTGCCAGCAGCTACAGGGGGACCGGGGATGAAAAACTGTTTTTT. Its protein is CASSYRGTGDEKLFF.

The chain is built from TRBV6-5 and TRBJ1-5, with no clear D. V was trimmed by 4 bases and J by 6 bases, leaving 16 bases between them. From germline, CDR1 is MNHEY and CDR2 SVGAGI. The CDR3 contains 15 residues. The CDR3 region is CASSSQSGRTQPQHF. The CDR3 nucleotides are TGTGCCAGCAGTTCACAGTCTGGCAGGACTCAGCCCCAGCATTTT.

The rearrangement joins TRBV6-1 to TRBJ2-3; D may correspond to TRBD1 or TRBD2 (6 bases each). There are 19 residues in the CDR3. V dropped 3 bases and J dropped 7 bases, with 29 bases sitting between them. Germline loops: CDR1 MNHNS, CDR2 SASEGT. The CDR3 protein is CASSDVSTVFGGRMNTQYF. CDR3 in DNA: TGTGCCAGCAGTGACGTTTCCACTGTCTTTGGGGGGCGAATGAATACGCAGTATTTT.

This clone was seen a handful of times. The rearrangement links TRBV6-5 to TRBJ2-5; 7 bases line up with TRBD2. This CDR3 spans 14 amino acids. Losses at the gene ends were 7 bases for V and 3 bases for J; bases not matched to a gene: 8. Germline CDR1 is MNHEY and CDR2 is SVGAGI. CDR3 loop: CASNRREGKETQYF. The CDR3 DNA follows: TGTGCCAGCAACCGAAGGGAGGGAAAAGAGACCCAGTACTTC.

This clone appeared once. CDR3 DNA: TGTGCCAGCAGCTTAGACGGGGTTGAAGCTTTCTTT. It translates to CASSLDGVEAFF. The genes are TRBV11-2 and TRBJ1-1, with no clear D. V lost 0 bases and J 7 bases, leaving 6 bases between the germline ends. Germline V gene sequence: CDR1 SGHAT, CDR2 FQNNGV. The length of the CDR3 is 12 residues.

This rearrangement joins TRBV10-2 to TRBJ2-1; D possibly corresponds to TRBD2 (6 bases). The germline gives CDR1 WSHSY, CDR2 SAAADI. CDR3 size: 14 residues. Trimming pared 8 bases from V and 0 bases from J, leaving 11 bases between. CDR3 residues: CASAGLSSYNEQFF. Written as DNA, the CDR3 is TGCGCCAGCGCGGGACTTAGCTCCTACAATGAGCAGTTCTTC.